The T cell receptor (beta chain) described here comes from a study of CD8 T cells in Susac syndrome. Random hexamers served to reverse transcribe roughly 0.45 to 1 ug RNA. TCRdb redid the calling of the immunoSEQ multiplex PCR reads with MiXCR, one entry per CDR3 protein. The data contain about 240,000 distinct CDR3 sequences, 90% to 97% of them singletons. This receptor was taken from a human donor with Susac syndrome. Material for sequencing was CD4+ T cells from PBMCs.

The CDR3 loop is CASSVEGSLGSSGNTIYF. The CDR3, as DNA: TGTGCCAGCAGCGTAGAAGGCAGTTTGGGAAGCTCTGGAAACACCATATATTTT. The chain is built from TRBV9 and TRBJ1-3; no reliable D call. This CDR3 is 18 amino acids long. Germline CDR1 SGDLS, CDR2 YYNGEE. V gave up 0 bases and J gave up 0 bases, with 16 bases separating them.